The 8 T cell receptor beta chains reported below all come from one sample, sequenced in a study of CD8+CD57+ T cells in acquired aplastic anemia. The TCR beta profiling, which covered VDJ combination and CDR3 sequence, was carried out using genomic DNA as the template. TCRdb passed the reads through MiXCR, listing each CDR3 protein once. The table lists under 200,000 distinct CDR3 sequences, around 50% of them singletons, with 2.5% to 3.5% in the top ten. It was patients with CD8+CD57+ cell expansion by flow cytometry who were chosen for sequencing. What was sequenced was sorted CD4+, CD8+, or CD8+CD57+ T cells (not recorded which) from PBMCs. These receptors came from a human donor with aplastic anemia.

This sequence joins TRBV25-1 and TRBJ2-1; D gene uncertain. The CDR3 extends over 12 amino acids. The germline CDR1 and CDR2 sequences are MGHDK and SYGVNS. Trimming cost V 5 bases and J 4 bases, with 6 bases left between them. The CDR3 region is CASSKGYNEQFF. The CDR3, as DNA: TGTGCCAGCAGTAAGGGATACAATGAGCAGTTCTTC.

V gene TRBV19 combines with J gene TRBJ2-1; 8 bases match TRBD1. V shed 7 bases and J 1 base; nucleotides not matched to a gene: 6. This CDR3 comprises 15 residues. In germline, CDR1 is LNHDA, CDR2 SQIVND (reference sequence). Here the CDR3 DNA reads TGTGCCAGTACCAGGGGGACAGGATCCTACAATGAGCAGTTCTTC. Translating gives CASTRGTGSYNEQFF.

V is TRBV7-6 and J is TRBJ2-7; D ambiguous. Trimming took 0 bases from V and 3 from J, leaving 6 bases between them. Per germline, CDR1 SGHVS and CDR2 FNYEAQ. The length of the CDR3 is 13 residues. DNA for the CDR3: TGTGCCAGCAGCTTAGCCCCCGACTACGAGCAGTACTTC. As protein: CASSLAPDYEQYF.

This clonotype was seen a single time. At one boundary the junction diverges from the germline segment, which might be a read error. The chain employs TRBV5-1 and TRBJ2-2; possibly TRBD1 for D (6 bases). The CDR3 runs to 16 residues. Germline V lookup: CDR1 SGHRS, CDR2 YFSETQ. This CDR3 reads CASSLFTGPNTGELFF. The CDR3 coding sequence is TGCGCCAGCAGCTTGTTCACAGGGCCGAACACCGGGGAGCTGTTTTTC. Based on the CDR3 plus reference TRBV5-1 and TRBJ2-2, the full variable domain is KAGVTQTPRYLIKTRGQQVTLSCSPISGHRSVSWYQQTPGQGLQFLFEYFSETQRNKGNFPGRFSGRQFSNSRSEMNVSTLELGDSALYLCASSLFTGPNTGELFFGEGSRLTVL.

This clonotype was picked up a small number of times. This chain connects TRBV6-5 to TRBJ2-1; 12 bases align to TRBD2. Per germline, CDR1 MNHEY and CDR2 SVGAGI. This CDR3 is 17 amino acids long. J lost 2 bases, V lost 0 bases, and 2 bases had no gene match. The CDR3 spells CASSYSGLAGTYNEQFF. Here the CDR3 DNA reads TGTGCCAGCAGTTACTCGGGACTAGCGGGCACCTACAATGAGCAGTTCTTC.

The chain links TRBV30 to TRBJ2-5; possible D gene TRBD2, 7 bases. With 0 bases removed from V and 4 bases from J, the gap between germline ends came to 21 bases. The CDR3 runs 17 residues. Looked up from germline, CDR1 is GTSNPN and CDR2 is SVGIG (reference sequence). In nucleotides, the CDR3 is TGTGCCTGGAGTGTACAAACGGCTAGCGGAGGGGGAGAGACCCAGTACTTC. It encodes CAWSVQTASGGGETQYF.

The rearrangement joins TRBV14 to TRBJ2-5; a possible D gene is TRBD2 (5 bases). Between the trimmed V and J ends, which lost 4 bases and 2 bases, there was a span of 8 bases. There are 13 residues in the CDR3. Looked up from germline, CDR1 is SGHDN and CDR2 is FVKESK. The CDR3 coding sequence is TGTGCCAGCAGCCGAGGGTATCAAGAGACCCAGTACTTC. Protein product: CASSRGYQETQYF.

This clonotype was seen repeatedly, ten times or more. The rearrangement links TRBV7-2 to TRBJ1-5, with TRBD1 matching over 7 bases. V lost 3 bases, J lost 2 bases, and 10 bases stayed unmatched. The CDR3 totals 17 residues. In germline, CDR1 is SGHTA, CDR2 FQGNSA. CDR3 sequence reads: CASSFALVTGGNQPQHF. The CDR3, as DNA: TGTGCCAGCAGCTTCGCATTGGTCACAGGGGGCAATCAGCCCCAGCATTTT.